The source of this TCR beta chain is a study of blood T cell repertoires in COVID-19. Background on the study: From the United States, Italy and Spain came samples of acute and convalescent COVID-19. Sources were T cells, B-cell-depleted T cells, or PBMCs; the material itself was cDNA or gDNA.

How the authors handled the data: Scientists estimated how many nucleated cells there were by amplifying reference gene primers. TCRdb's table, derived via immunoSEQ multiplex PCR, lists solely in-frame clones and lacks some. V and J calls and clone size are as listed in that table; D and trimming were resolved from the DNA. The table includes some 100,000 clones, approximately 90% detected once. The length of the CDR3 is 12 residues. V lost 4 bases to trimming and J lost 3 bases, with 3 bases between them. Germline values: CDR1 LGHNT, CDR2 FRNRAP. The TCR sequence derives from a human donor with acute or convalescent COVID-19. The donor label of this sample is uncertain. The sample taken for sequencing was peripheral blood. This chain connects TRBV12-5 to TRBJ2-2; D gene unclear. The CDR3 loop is CASGSYTGELFF. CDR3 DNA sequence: TGTGCTAGTGGTTCCTACACCGGGGAGCTGTTTTTT.